These 14 T cell receptor beta chains came from one sample sequenced in a study of blood T cell repertoires in COVID-19. Only in-frame clones appear in the TCRdb table, and some are missing; sequencing was by immunoSEQ multiplex PCR. The sample has under 350,000 clones, roughly 91% seen once. Sequences were obtained from peripheral blood. The receptors were sampled from a man aged 35-49 years with acute or convalescent COVID-19.

This clone was counted only a few times. This chain links TRBV2 with TRBJ2-1, with 10 bases identical to TRBD1. Germline CDR1 reads SNHLY; CDR2 reads FYNNEI. The CDR3 is 19 amino acids. V dropped 2 bases and J dropped 9; count of bases not matched to a gene: 19. The CDR3 DNA sequence: TGTGCCAGCAGTGAACCCGACAGGGGGCGCAGAGAGTGGGATGGTGAGCAGTTCTTC. Protein product: CASSEPDRGRREWDGEQFF.

J is TRBJ2-7 and V is TRBV6-1; weak D call: TRBD1 (5 bases). Trimming stripped 2 bases from V and 4 bases from J, with 6 bases between. Germline V gene lookup returns CDR1 MNHNS and CDR2 SASEGT. The length of the CDR3 is 12 residues. The CDR3 nucleotides are TGTGCCAGCAGTGAACAGGGTTACGAGCAGTACTTC. This translates into CASSEQGYEQYF.

This clone was detected only once. The rearrangement joins TRBV7-2 to TRBJ1-1; 7 bases agree with TRBD1. The junction had 8 bases not matched to a gene; V was cut back by 6 bases and J by 1 base. CDR1 is SGHTA, CDR2 FQGNSA, per germline. The CDR3 runs 15 residues. The chain's CDR3 is CASRPGAGGNTEAFF. Here the CDR3 DNA reads TGTGCCAGCAGGCCCGGGGCAGGGGGGAACACTGAAGCTTTCTTT.

This sequence joins TRBV18 and TRBJ2-2; 9 bases line up with TRBD1. The CDR3 totals 16 residues. V lost 3 bases and J lost 6; bases outside the gene matches: 8. Looked up from germline, CDR1 is KGHSH and CDR2 is LQKENI. The CDR3 loop reads CASSPIRTGGAGELFF. The CDR3 region has the DNA TGTGCCAGCTCACCGATCCGAACAGGGGGCGCCGGGGAGCTGTTTTTT. The complete variable domain, with remaining parts taken from reference TRBV18 and TRBJ2-2, reads NAGVMQNPRHLVRRRGQEARLRCSPMKGHSHVYWYRQLPEEGLKFMVYLQKENIIDESGMPKERFSAEFPKEGPSILRIQQVVRGDSAAYFCASSPIRTGGAGELFFGEGSRLTVL.

The chain recombines TRBV11-3 with TRBJ2-1; perhaps TRBD1 as D (5 bases). V was clipped by 1 base and J by 4 bases, with 14 bases between them. This CDR3 is 16 amino acids long. Germline assignment: CDR1 SGHNT and CDR2 YENEEA. CDR3 bases: TGTGCCAGCAGCTTAGGGGGCAGCCGGCGGTACAATGAGCAGTTCTTC. Its translation: CASSLGGSRRYNEQFF.

This chain joins TRBV25-1 and TRBJ1-6; TRBD1 aligns across 7 bases. The CDR3 contains 15 residues. Per the germline V gene, CDR1 is MGHDK and CDR2 is SYGVNS. Germline trimming cut 2 bases from V and 4 bases from J; bases unmatched to any gene: 2. The CDR3 region has the DNA TGTGCCAGCAGTGAAGAGACAGGGTATAATTCACCCCTCCACTTT. Its translation: CASSEETGYNSPLHF.

The chain employs TRBV18 and TRBJ2-6; D gene unclear. The CDR3 has 16 amino acids. V lost 0 bases and J lost 2, with 8 bases in between. Per the germline V gene, CDR1 is KGHSH and CDR2 is LQKENI. The CDR3 loop reads CASSPPIEPGANVLTF. The DNA for the CDR3 is TGTGCCAGCTCACCACCGATCGAGCCTGGGGCCAACGTCCTGACTTTC.

CDR3 bases: TGTGCCAGCAGCACGCGACAGGGGGCGGGTGAGCAGTTCTTC. It specifies CASSTRQGAGEQFF. The V call is TRBV5-4, the J call TRBJ2-1, with 10 nucleotides matching TRBD1. In germline, CDR1 is SGHNT, CDR2 YYREEE (reference sequence). V lost 4 bases, J lost 9 bases, and 7 bases stayed unmatched. CDR3 length: 14 residues.

The chain couples TRBV3-1 (or the pseudogene TRBV3-2) to TRBJ1-1; no firm D call. Trimming cost V 3 bases and J 2 bases, with 7 bases left between them. CDR1 is LGHDT, CDR2 YNNKEL, per germline (reference sequence). The CDR3 totals 13 residues. This CDR3 reads CASSHVFNTEAFF. CDR3 sequence (DNA): TGTGCCAGCAGCCACGTTTTTAACACTGAAGCTTTCTTT.

The rearrangement links TRBV12-5 to TRBJ2-3, with 9 bases identical to TRBD1. Unmatched junction bases numbered 5, after V lost 1 base and J lost 6 bases. CDR1 is LGHNT, CDR2 FRNRAP, per germline. The CDR3 length is 15 residues. Written as DNA, the CDR3 is TGTGCTAGTGGTTTGGGGACAGGGGAAGGGGATACGCAGTATTTT. Amino acids: CASGLGTGEGDTQYF.

The CDR3 DNA reads TGTGCCAGCAGCCCACAGGGAGAGGGTCAGCCCCAGCATTTT. Protein product: CASSPQGEGQPQHF. This sequence joins TRBV27 and TRBJ1-5; D is perhaps TRBD1 (6 bases). The CDR3 runs 14 residues. In germline, CDR1 is MNHEY, CDR2 SMNVEV (reference sequence). Trimming shortened V by 6 bases and J by 6 bases, and 15 bases separated the two germline ends.

V is TRBV6-5 and J is TRBJ1-2; D is unresolved. Germline V gives CDR1 MNHEY, CDR2 SVGAGI. The germline V and J ends were trimmed by 2 bases and 4 bases, with 8 bases remaining between them. The CDR3 runs to 13 residues. CDR3 in amino acids: CASSYEQLYGYTF. The CDR3, as DNA: TGTGCCAGCAGTTACGAACAGCTCTATGGCTACACCTTC.

The chain carries TRBV10-3 and TRBJ2-1; TRBD2 matches 7 bases. CDR3 length: 12 residues. Per the germline V gene, CDR1 is ENHRY and CDR2 is SYGVKD. The J segment lost 6 bases and the V segment lost 11 bases, leaving 7 bases of the junction unmatched. The CDR3 sequence is CALRTGGNEQFF. The CDR3 region has the DNA TGTGCCTTAAGAACGGGGGGCAATGAGCAGTTCTTC.

This clone was seen just once. The chain is built from TRBV2 and TRBJ1-2, with D perhaps TRBD1 (5 bases). V dropped 7 bases and J dropped 8 bases, with 20 bases sitting between them. The CDR3 contains 14 residues. Per the germline V gene, CDR1 is SNHLY and CDR2 is FYNNEI. This CDR3 reads CASTKGSGLKGYTF. CDR3 coding DNA: TGTGCCAGCACTAAAGGATCAGGGCTAAAAGGCTACACCTTC.